These 28 T cell receptor beta chains were sequenced from one sample in a study of blood T cell repertoires in COVID-19. Sequencing used immunoSEQ multiplex PCR; TCRdb keeps in-frame clones, though not all of them. The profile shows about 300,000 clones, under 90% of them singletons. Specimen: PBMCs or T cells enriched from blood (not recorded which). The receptors derive from a woman under 30 who had recovered from COVID-19.

This clone was detected only once. The junction departs from the called germline gene at one end, perhaps through a read error. V is TRBV6-5 and J is TRBJ2-7; D possibly uses TRBD1 or TRBD2 (6 bases each). CDR3 length: 15 residues. The V gene's germline CDR1 is MNHEY and CDR2 SVGAGI. CDR3 nucleotides: TGTGCCAGCAGTGACTCGGGGGCTAAGTTCTACGAGCAGTACTTC. It is translated as CASSDSGAKFYEQYF.

The CDR3 DNA follows: TGTGCCAGCAGCTACCGGGCTAGCGACTACAATGAGCAGTTCTTC. This encodes CASSYRASDYNEQFF. The gene calls are TRBV5-4 and TRBJ2-1; D perhaps matches TRBD2 (6 bases). Per germline, CDR1 SGHNT and CDR2 YYREEE (reference sequence). The CDR3 runs 15 residues. V lost 3 bases and J 3 bases, leaving 13 bases between the germline ends. Supplemented by reference TRBV5-4 and TRBJ2-1, the full variable domain reads ETGVTQSPTHLIKTRGQQVTLRCSSQSGHNTVSWYQQALGQGPQFIFQYYREEENGRGNFPPRFSGLQFPNYSSELNVNALELDDSALYLCASSYRASDYNEQFFGPGTRLTVL.

The V call is TRBV19, the J call TRBJ2-7; TRBD1 matches 7 bases. CDR1 LNHDA and CDR2 SQIVND come from the germline V gene (reference sequence). There are 14 residues in the CDR3. V shed 5 bases and J 3 bases; nucleotides not matched to a gene: 7. The CDR3 DNA reads TGTGCCAGTAGTTCCGGACAGGTAGGCTACGAGCAGTACTTC. The encoded protein is CASSSGQVGYEQYF.

This rearrangement joins TRBV6-5 to TRBJ1-2; perhaps TRBD1 as D (5 bases). The CDR3 has 15 residues. Trimming shortened V by 6 bases and J by 8 bases, and 22 bases separated the two germline ends. CDR1 is MNHEY and CDR2 is SVGAGI in the germline V gene. CDR3: CASSNPGTSYGGYTF. CDR3 DNA: TGTGCCAGCAGCAATCCCGGGACTAGTTATGGCGGCTACACCTTC.

This clone was counted at least ten times. The gene calls are TRBV18 and TRBJ2-7; D uncertain. The CDR3 spans 15 residues. Germline-derived CDR1 and CDR2 are KGHSH and LQKENI. Trimming shortened V by 4 bases and J by 0 bases, and 13 bases separated the two germline ends. The CDR3 coding sequence is TGTGCCAGCTCACGCACTTCGGGTAGCTCCTACGAGCAGTACTTC. As protein: CASSRTSGSSYEQYF. The full variable domain, in which reference TRBV18 and TRBJ2-7 provide the parts outside the CDR3, is NAGVMQNPRHLVRRRGQEARLRCSPMKGHSHVYWYRQLPEEGLKFMVYLQKENIIDESGMPKERFSAEFPKEGPSILRIQQVVRGDSAAYFCASSRTSGSSYEQYFGPGTRLTVT.

V usage is TRBV29-1 and J usage is TRBJ2-5; D perhaps matches TRBD2 (6 bases). The CDR3 is 16 residues long. Germline V lookup: CDR1 SQVTM, CDR2 ANQGSEA. V lost 6 bases and J lost 3, with 23 bases in between. Here the CDR3 reads CSVPPPGLGGEETQYF. CDR3 nucleotide sequence: TGCAGCGTCCCTCCCCCAGGGCTAGGAGGGGAAGAGACCCAGTACTTC. The full variable domain, completed using reference TRBV29-1 and TRBJ2-5, is SAVISQKPSRDICQRGTSLTIQCQVDSQVTMMFWYRQQPGQSLTLIATANQGSEATYESGFVIDKFPISRPNLTFSTLTVSNMSPEDSSIYLCSVPPPGLGGEETQYFGPGTRLLVL.

The rearrangement uses TRBV7-9 and TRBJ1-5, with 12 bases lining up with TRBD1. V was clipped by 4 bases and J by 1 base; unmatched bases: 5. CDR1 is SEHNR, CDR2 FQNEAQ, per germline (reference sequence). The CDR3 loop spans 17 amino acids. CDR3 amino acids: CASSSGTGGFSNQPQHF. CDR3 nucleotides: TGTGCCAGCAGCTCCGGGACAGGGGGCTTCAGCAATCAGCCCCAGCATTTT.

J is TRBJ2-7 and V is TRBV30; no definite D call. The germline CDR1 and CDR2 sequences are GTSNPN and SVGIG (reference sequence). This CDR3 spans 12 amino acids. Trimming took off 2 bases at V and 0 bases at J, with 5 bases between the two ends. The CDR3 region has the DNA TGTGCCTGGAGTCTCTCCTCCTACGAGCAGTACTTC. Translation: CAWSLSSYEQYF. The variable domain in full, with the rest retrieved from reference TRBV30 and TRBJ2-7, is SQTIHQWPATLVQPVGSPLSLECTVEGTSNPNLYWYRQAAGRGLQLLFYSVGIGQISSEVPQNLSASRPQDRQFILSSKKLLLSDSGFYLCAWSLSSYEQYFGPGTRLTVT.

The V and J genes are TRBV5-1 and TRBJ1-2; D is perhaps TRBD1 (6 bases). CDR1 and CDR2 (germline): SGHRS, YFSETQ. The CDR3 runs 15 residues. Trimming removed 4 bases at V and 4 bases at J, with 17 bases between. CDR3 region: CASSAGTTAGYGYTF. DNA of the CDR3: TGCGCCAGCAGCGCCGGGACAACGGCGGGCTATGGCTACACCTTC.

The CDR3 region has the DNA TGTGCCAGCTCGCCTACAGGGGGCATCGCCTACGAGCAGTACTTC. This encodes CASSPTGGIAYEQYF. This chain joins TRBV18 and TRBJ2-7; 9 nucleotides agree with TRBD1. After removal of 6 bases from V and 2 bases from J, the junction contained 8 bases not matched to a gene. From germline, CDR1 is KGHSH and CDR2 LQKENI. The CDR3 spans 15 residues.

V is TRBV25-1 and J is TRBJ1-2; TRBD1 agrees at 7 bases. Per the germline V gene, CDR1 is MGHDK and CDR2 is SYGVNS. Trimming took 7 bases from V and 6 from J; bases not matched to a gene: 17. CDR3 length equals 16 residues. CDR3 in amino acids: CASNDVQGTTVDGYTF. The CDR3, as DNA: TGTGCCAGCAATGACGTACAGGGGACCACGGTAGATGGCTACACCTTC.

CDR3 loop: CASSKQGTTEAFF. The CDR3 DNA reads TGTGCCAGCAGCAAACAGGGAACCACTGAAGCTTTCTTT. The chain links TRBV12-3 or TRBV12-4 to TRBJ1-1, with a tentative D call TRBD1 (6 bases). The CDR3 totals 13 residues. V lost 6 bases and J 4 bases, leaving 12 bases between the germline ends.

The chain uses TRBV5-1 and TRBJ1-2; D might be TRBD1 (6 bases). Germline loops: CDR1 SGHRS, CDR2 YFSETQ. Trimming took 4 bases from V and 9 from J, leaving 19 bases between them. The CDR3 is 14 amino acids. CDR3 sequence reads: CASSPRSGDVRYTF. The DNA for the CDR3 is TGCGCCAGCAGCCCTCGATCAGGGGACGTTCGCTACACCTTC.

The chain combines TRBV5-1 with TRBJ2-2; 10 nucleotides align to TRBD2. J was trimmed by 4 bases and V by 4 bases; bases with no gene match: 4. The germline V gene encodes CDR1 SGHRS and CDR2 YFSETQ. The CDR3 runs to 15 residues. CDR3 sequence: CASSQQRGGTGELFF. The DNA of the CDR3 is TGCGCCAGCAGCCAACAGCGGGGGGGCACCGGGGAGCTGTTTTTT.

The chain carries TRBV5-1 and TRBJ1-6; 12 bases map to TRBD1. The CDR3 totals 18 residues. V shed 2 bases, J shed 7 bases, and the junction held 10 bases outside the gene matches. Germline V lookup: CDR1 SGHRS, CDR2 YFSETQ. This chain's CDR3 is CASSLTAGTGGANSPLHF. CDR3 sequence (DNA): TGCGCCAGCAGCTTAACTGCGGGGACAGGGGGCGCGAATTCACCCCTCCACTTT.

The chain couples TRBV28 to TRBJ2-1; 8 bases are shared with TRBD2. V lost 4 bases to trimming and J lost 4 bases; unmatched junction nucleotides: 12. The CDR3 has 17 residues. Looked up from germline, CDR1 is MDHEN and CDR2 is SYDVKM. The CDR3 region has the DNA TGTGCCAGCAGTTCTCCCCAGGGGCTAGCGGGTTACAATGAGCAGTTCTTC. Encoded protein: CASSSPQGLAGYNEQFF. The variable domain in full, with the rest retrieved from reference TRBV28 and TRBJ2-1, is DVKVTQSSRYLVKRTGEKVFLECVQDMDHENMFWYRQDPGLGLRLIYFSYDVKMKEKGDIPEGYSVSREKKERFSLILESASTNQTSMYLCASSSPQGLAGYNEQFFGPGTRLTVL.

The chain links TRBV29-1 to TRBJ2-7; 10 positions match TRBD1. V lost 1 base to trimming and J lost 6 bases; unmatched junction nucleotides: 6. The CDR3 contains 14 residues. Germline CDR1 reads SQVTM; CDR2 reads ANQGSEA. The CDR3: CSVEGTGGPGEQYF. The DNA for the CDR3 is TGCAGCGTTGAAGGGACAGGGGGGCCGGGCGAGCAGTACTTC.

V is TRBV12-5 and J is TRBJ2-5, with 11 nucleotides matching TRBD1. The CDR3 is 14 residues long. V lost 4 bases, J lost 4 bases, and 2 bases stayed unmatched. Germline CDR1 and CDR2: LGHNT and FRNRAP. CDR3 bases: TGTGCTAGTGGTTCGGGACAGGGGGGAGAGACCCAGTACTTC. As protein: CASGSGQGGETQYF.

This sequence joins TRBV10-3 and TRBJ1-2; D gene ambiguous. This CDR3 region has 13 residues. V shed 3 bases and J shed 5 bases, with 10 bases lying between them. Germline V gene data show CDR1 as ENHRY and CDR2 as SYGVKD. The CDR3 nucleotides read TGTGCCATCAGTGATGAGCGCGGATATGGCTACACCTTC. This sequence encodes CAISDERGYGYTF.

V is TRBV11-2 and J is TRBJ1-1; D ambiguous. This CDR3 has 13 residues. Germline assignment: CDR1 SGHAT and CDR2 FQNNGV. V was trimmed by 2 bases and J by 4 bases, leaving 8 bases between them. This chain's CDR3 is CASSLSGSTEAFF. CDR3 DNA sequence: TGTGCCAGCAGCTTATCCGGGTCCACTGAAGCTTTCTTT. The full variable domain, with the rest looked up from reference TRBV11-2 and TRBJ1-1, is EAGVAQSPRYKIIEKRQSVAFWCNPISGHATLYWYQQILGQGPKLLIQFQNNGVVDDSQLPKDRFSAERLKGVDSTLKIQPAKLEDSAVYLCASSLSGSTEAFFGQGTRLTVV.

The chain employs TRBV2 and TRBJ1-2; D is possibly TRBD1 (5 bases). The CDR3 spans 13 residues. Germline assignment: CDR1 SNHLY and CDR2 FYNNEI. Trimming shortened V by 1 base and J by 5 bases, and 8 bases separated the two germline ends. Here the CDR3 DNA reads TGTGCCAGCAGTGAAGGGGGGGAGTATGGCTACACCTTC. Encoded protein: CASSEGGEYGYTF.

The genes are TRBV5-5 and TRBJ2-4; no clear D gene. CDR3 length: 13 amino acids. The germline gives CDR1 SGHKS, CDR2 YYEKEE (reference sequence). Trimming took 2 bases from V and 8 from J, leaving 11 bases between them. This CDR3 reads CASSFDIMDIQYF. CDR3 coding DNA: TGTGCCAGCAGCTTCGACATTATGGACATTCAGTACTTC.

The chain links TRBV3-1 (or the pseudogene TRBV3-2) to TRBJ1-1, with 8 bases that match TRBD1. In germline, CDR1 is LGHDT, CDR2 YNNKEL (reference sequence). This CDR3 comprises 14 residues. The V segment lost 6 bases and the J segment 1 base; nucleotides outside the gene matches: 4. This CDR3 is CASRGTGRNTEAFF. CDR3 coding DNA: TGTGCCAGCAGGGGGACAGGCAGGAACACTGAAGCTTTCTTT.

This chain links TRBV3-1 (or the pseudogene TRBV3-2) with TRBJ2-7, with 7 bases identical to TRBD1. The germline V gene encodes CDR1 LGHDT and CDR2 YNNKEL (reference sequence). CDR3 length equals 14 residues. V lost 4 bases and J lost 1; bases outside the gene matches: 4. CDR3 DNA sequence: TGTGCCAGCAGCCCCCGACAGGGTTCCTACGAGCAGTACTTC. This codes for CASSPRQGSYEQYF.

The CDR3 reads CASSLAGTLDEQFF. The CDR3 nucleotides read TGTGCCAGCAGCTTAGCCGGGACTCTCGATGAGCAGTTCTTC. V and J are TRBV7-2 and TRBJ2-1; D possibly corresponds to TRBD2 (6 bases). The germline CDR1 and CDR2 sequences are SGHTA and FQGNSA. The CDR3 covers 14 residues. The V gene lost 0 bases and the J gene lost 8 bases, with 11 bases spanning the gap.

This chain connects TRBV10-3 to TRBJ1-1; D call uncertain. The germline CDR1 and CDR2 sequences are ENHRY and SYGVKD. The CDR3 consists of 16 residues. The germline V and J ends were trimmed by 0 bases and 4 bases, with 15 bases remaining between them. CDR3 region: CAISESGGRTGTEAFF. The CDR3 coding sequence is TGTGCCATCAGTGAGTCTGGCGGGCGAACGGGCACTGAAGCTTTCTTT.

The chain employs TRBV23-1 and TRBJ1-4, with 7 bases matching TRBD1. TRBV23-1 is an ORF for which the function is uncertain. The CDR3 consists of 18 residues. V lost 5 bases and J lost 5; bases outside the gene matches: 17. The CDR3 coding sequence is TGCGCCAGCAGTTTCGGACAGGAAGAAAGGGGAAAAAATGAAAAACTGTTTTTT. Protein product: CASSFGQEERGKNEKLFF.

The chain recombines TRBV5-1 with TRBJ2-1; D is ambiguous. The CDR3 is 15 amino acids. Trimming cost V 0 bases and J 5 bases, with 12 bases left between them. Germline V lookup: CDR1 SGHRS, CDR2 YFSETQ. CDR3 protein: CASSLAAGVNNEQFF. For the CDR3, the DNA is TGCGCCAGCAGCTTGGCCGCCGGAGTAAACAATGAGCAGTTCTTC.